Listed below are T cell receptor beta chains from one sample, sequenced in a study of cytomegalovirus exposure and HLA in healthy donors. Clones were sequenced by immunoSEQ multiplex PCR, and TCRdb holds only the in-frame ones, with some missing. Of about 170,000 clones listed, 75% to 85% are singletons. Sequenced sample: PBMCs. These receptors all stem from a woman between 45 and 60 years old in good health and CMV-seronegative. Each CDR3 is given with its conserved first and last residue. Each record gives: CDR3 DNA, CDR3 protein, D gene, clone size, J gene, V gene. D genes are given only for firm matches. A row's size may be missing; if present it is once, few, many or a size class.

CDR3 DNA: TGTGCCAGCAGCTCGGGACTAGCAAAGAACACCGGGGAGCTGTTTTTT
CDR3 protein: CASSSGLAKNTGELFF
D gene: TRBD2
clone size: .
J gene: TRBJ2-2
V gene: TRBV7-9

CDR3 DNA: TGTGCCATCAGTGCGGACAGTCTTGGGGGAGCTTTCTTT
CDR3 protein: CAISADSLGGAFF
D gene: .
clone size: .
J gene: TRBJ1-1
V gene: TRBV10-3

CDR3 DNA: TGTGCCAGCAGCCCACAGGGGGCGGATGAGCAGTTCTTC
CDR3 protein: CASSPQGADEQFF
D gene: TRBD1
clone size: .
J gene: TRBJ2-1
V gene: TRBV5-6

CDR3 DNA: TGTGCCAGCAGGGCAGACAGGGGGCACACCGGGGAGCTGTTTTTT
CDR3 protein: CASRADRGHTGELFF
D gene: TRBD1
clone size: .
J gene: TRBJ2-2
V gene: TRBV6-5

CDR3 DNA: TGTGCCAGCAGCCCGGGGGGCGGGAACCAAGAGACCCAGTACTTC
CDR3 protein: CASSPGGGNQETQYF
D gene: .
clone size: few
J gene: TRBJ2-5
V gene: TRBV7-3

CDR3 DNA: TGCGCCAGCAGCTTGGGCCAGACCTACAATGAGCAGTTCTTC
CDR3 protein: CASSLGQTYNEQFF
D gene: .
clone size: .
J gene: TRBJ2-1
V gene: TRBV5-1

CDR3 DNA: TGCAGCGGTGGGAACCGGGGAAACACTGAAGCTTTCTTT
CDR3 protein: CSGGNRGNTEAFF
D gene: .
clone size: once
J gene: TRBJ1-1
V gene: TRBV29-1

CDR3 DNA: TGTGCCAGCAGCCCAGACGGCCTAGGCAATCAGCCCCAGCATTTT
CDR3 protein: CASSPDGLGNQPQHF
D gene: .
clone size: .
J gene: TRBJ1-5
V gene: TRBV7-2

CDR3 DNA: TGTGCCAGCAGCCAGGGGACCCAAGAGACCCAGTACTTC
CDR3 protein: CASSQGTQETQYF
D gene: .
clone size: .
J gene: TRBJ2-5
V gene: TRBV11-2

CDR3 DNA: TGTGCCAGCAGTCTCGTAGGAGGGGTAATCTCTGGAAACACCATATATTTT
CDR3 protein: CASSLVGGVISGNTIYF
D gene: .
clone size: .
J gene: TRBJ1-3
V gene: TRBV2

CDR3 DNA: TGTGCCAGCAGTTTCGGAGGGAGCAATCAGCCCCAGCATTTT
CDR3 protein: CASSFGGSNQPQHF
D gene: .
clone size: .
J gene: TRBJ1-5
V gene: TRBV28

CDR3 DNA: TGTGCCAGCAGCTTGAGCGGGGCCTCCCGTTATGGCTACACCTTC
CDR3 protein: CASSLSGASRYGYTF
D gene: .
clone size: .
J gene: TRBJ1-2
V gene: TRBV7-8

CDR3 DNA: TGTGCCAGCAGCGTCAGGTCCCCACTAGCGGGAATCGGGTACAATGAGCAGTTCTTC
CDR3 protein: CASSVRSPLAGIGYNEQFF
D gene: TRBD2
clone size: .
J gene: TRBJ2-1
V gene: TRBV28

CDR3 DNA: TGTGCCAGCTCACCAGACAGGGGGGTGAACACTGAAGCTTTCTTT
CDR3 protein: CASSPDRGVNTEAFF
D gene: TRBD1
clone size: .
J gene: TRBJ1-1
V gene: TRBV18

CDR3 DNA: TGTGCCAGCGGGGATCAAAGCGGCGAGCAGTACTTC
CDR3 protein: CASGDQSGEQYF
D gene: .
clone size: few
J gene: TRBJ2-7
V gene: TRBV9

CDR3 DNA: TGTGCCAGCAGCTTCGACAGGGGAGAGACCCGGTACTTC
CDR3 protein: CASSFDRGETRYF
D gene: TRBD1
clone size: .
J gene: TRBJ2-5
V gene: TRBV7-7

CDR3 DNA: TGTGCCAGCAGCGAGCGGGGAAACACCATATATTTT
CDR3 protein: CASSERGNTIYF
D gene: .
clone size: .
J gene: TRBJ1-3
V gene: TRBV13

CDR3 DNA: TGTGCCAGCAGCTGGACAGGGAAAACAGATACGCAGTATTTT
CDR3 protein: CASSWTGKTDTQYF
D gene: TRBD1
clone size: few
J gene: TRBJ2-3
V gene: TRBV5-8

CDR3 DNA: TGTGCTAGTGGAGAACAGGGGGTCCAAAGCTATGGCTACACCTTC
CDR3 protein: CASGEQGVQSYGYTF
D gene: TRBD1
clone size: .
J gene: TRBJ1-2
V gene: TRBV12-5

CDR3 DNA: TGTGCCAGCAGCCCGATCCGGGACAGGGGTAATGAGCAGTTCTTC
CDR3 protein: CASSPIRDRGNEQFF
D gene: TRBD1
clone size: .
J gene: TRBJ2-1
V gene: TRBV9